The clone carrying this T cell receptor (beta chain) was seen a few times. Its antigen is still unknown. Donors consisted of healthy bone marrow donors. The entry originates in a study of cytomegalovirus exposure and HLA in healthy donors. Study conclusions and caveats: A later analysis reportedly found that, within productive TCRs, an Asian-associated ancestry cluster had fewer N-insertions than the mean observed across the 666 donors.

V lost 5 bases, J lost 1 base, and 14 bases lay in between. Germline V gene lookup returns CDR1 MGHRA and CDR2 YSYEKL. The CDR3 has 15 residues. Both 60 Vbeta primers and 13 Jbeta primers went into the PCR. The method was immunoSEQ multiplex PCR; TCRdb's version includes in-frame clones alone and lacks a portion of them. Of 100,000 to 150,000 clones in the sample, 80% were seen once. The chain carries TRBV4-1 and TRBJ1-1; D not certain. The material sequenced was PBMCs. The TCR sequence derives from a woman aged 40 to 50 in good health and CMV-seronegative. The CDR3, as DNA: TGCGCCAGCAGCGAAACCTCGATCGGGAACACTGAAGCTTTCTTT. This codes for CASSETSIGNTEAFF.